The rows below give T cell receptor beta chains drawn from one sample of a study of identical twins. TCRdb re-called the 5' RACE reads with MiXCR, one entry per CDR3 protein. The data contain around 530,000 distinct CDR3 sequences, nearly 15% of them seen just once; the ten biggest clones take up 0.35% to 0.45%. These data were also filed under a second study, of yellow fever vaccine responses in identical twins.

The material sequenced was CD4+ T cells sorted from blood. The receptors come from a woman younger than 35 in good health. Each CDR3 is given with its conserved first and last residue. The D gene is left open where the match is weak. Clone size is shown for a subset of rows, as once, few, many or a class of expanded clone.

j_gene	d_gene	abundance	v_gene	CDR3aa	CDR3nt
TRBJ2-1	TRBD2	NA	TRBV10-3	CAISQRGGRNEQFF	TGTGCCATCAGCCAGCGGGGGGGCCGGAATGAGCAGTTCTTC
TRBJ2-3	NA	NA	TRBV5-6	CASSFRAPFTDTQYF	TGTGCCAGCAGCTTCCGGGCCCCCTTCACAGATACGCAGTATTTT
TRBJ1-1	NA	NA	TRBV27	CASRDGLSTEAFF	TGTGCCAGCAGGGACGGATTGAGCACTGAAGCTTTCTTT
TRBJ2-3	NA	NA	TRBV3-1	CASSQGNGDTQYF	TGTGCCAGCAGCCAAGGAAACGGAGATACGCAGTATTTT
TRBJ2-3	TRBD1	few	TRBV10-3	CAITPGQGYTDTQYF	TGTGCCATCACCCCGGGACAGGGCTACACAGATACGCAGTATTTT
TRBJ1-2	TRBD1	NA	TRBV2	CASRGDRQNYGYTF	TGTGCCAGCAGGGGGGACAGGCAGAACTATGGCTACACCTTC
TRBJ2-1	NA	few	TRBV12-3/TRBV12-4	CASSTSGEQFF	TGTGCCAGCAGTACATCGGGAGAGCAGTTCTTC
TRBJ1-1	NA	NA	TRBV10-3	CAISGRVVAENTEAFF	TGTGCCATCAGTGGGAGAGTGGTGGCAGAAAACACTGAAGCTTTCTTT
TRBJ2-3	NA	few	TRBV10-3	CAISEDRSTDTQYF	TGTGCCATCAGCGAGGACAGAAGCACAGATACGCAGTATTTT
TRBJ2-1	TRBD2	many	TRBV12-3/TRBV12-4	CASSRLAGGSNEQFF	TGTGCCAGCAGTCGACTAGCGGGAGGATCCAATGAGCAGTTCTTC
TRBJ2-2	TRBD2	many	TRBV12-3/TRBV12-4	CASSLGLADTGELFF	TGTGCCAGCAGTTTAGGACTAGCGGACACCGGGGAGCTGTTTTTT
TRBJ2-5	TRBD2	NA	TRBV6-5	CASSYPLAGAETQYF	TGTGCCAGCAGTTATCCCTTAGCGGGAGCGGAGACCCAGTACTTC
TRBJ2-4	NA	few	TRBV6-1	CASSLRGDSKNIQYF	TGTGCCAGCAGCCTCCGGGGGGACAGCAAAAACATTCAGTACTTC
TRBJ2-1	TRBD2	few	TRBV29-1	CSVYLADNEQFF	TGCAGCGTTTATCTAGCGGACAATGAGCAGTTCTTC
TRBJ1-1	NA	NA	TRBV11-2	CASSLTNRGTEAFF	TGTGCCAGCAGCTTAACCAACAGAGGCACTGAAGCTTTCTTT
TRBJ1-1	NA	NA	TRBV5-8	CASSDFMNTEAFF	TGTGCCAGCAGCGATTTCATGAACACTGAAGCTTTCTTT
TRBJ2-7	NA	NA	TRBV4-1	CASSQVLNGDPYEQYF	TGCGCCAGCAGCCAAGTACTAAATGGGGATCCCTACGAGCAGTACTTC
TRBJ2-7	TRBD2	once	TRBV29-1	CSVGGVSGGSSYEQYF	TGCAGCGTTGGGGGAGTTAGCGGGGGTAGCTCCTACGAGCAGTACTTC
TRBJ1-1	NA	many	TRBV12-3/TRBV12-4	CASSLDQLNTEAFF	TGTGCCAGCAGTCTCGACCAGTTAAACACTGAAGCTTTCTTT
TRBJ2-1	TRBD2	few	TRBV7-8	CASSSSGNKYNEQFF	TGTGCCAGCAGCTCTAGCGGAAACAAGTACAATGAGCAGTTCTTC